The 19 T cell receptor beta chains reported below all come from one sample, sequenced in a study of early T cells in non-severe SARS-CoV-2 infection. One entry per CDR3 protein results from TCRdb running MiXCR on the 5' RACE reads. This sample has approximately 22,000 distinct CDR3 sequences; approximately 5.8% occur once, and the top ten carry roughly 14%. The sequenced sample was whole blood, obtained at baseline. The receptors were gathered from an adult who was a healthcare worker with PCR-confirmed SARS-CoV-2 infection or an uninfected control (not recorded which).

This clonotype is deemed medium-sized (0.01 to 0.1%). The chain employs TRBV28 and TRBJ1-6; D is possibly TRBD1 (5 bases). This CDR3 has 15 residues. Trimming removed 5 bases at V and 9 bases at J, with 17 bases between. Looked up from germline, CDR1 is MDHEN and CDR2 is SYDVKM. Written as DNA, the CDR3 is TGTGCCAGCAGTCTCAACCGGGACTTAGGTTCACCCCTCCACTTT. As protein: CASSLNRDLGSPLHF.

This clonotype appeared a few times. The chain links TRBV4-3 to TRBJ2-4; 7 nucleotides match TRBD1. This CDR3 has 14 residues. Germline V gene data show CDR1 as LGHNA and CDR2 as YSLEER. V was clipped by 1 base and J by 6 bases; unmatched bases: 3. Here the CDR3 reads CASSQVGDRNIQYF. CDR3 in DNA: TGCGCCAGCAGCCAAGTGGGGGACAGAAACATTCAGTACTTC.

The chain couples TRBV3-1 to TRBJ2-5, with 10 bases that match TRBD1. Germline V gene sequence: CDR1 LGHDT, CDR2 YNNKEL (reference sequence). With V trimmed by 0 bases and J by 4 bases, 2 bases remained unmatched. The CDR3 loop spans 15 amino acids. The CDR3 region is CASSQDRTGGETQYF. The CDR3 DNA follows: TGTGCCAGCAGCCAAGATAGGACAGGGGGAGAGACCCAGTACTTC.

This chain uses TRBV9 with TRBJ2-7, with 8 positions matching TRBD1. CDR3 length equals 17 residues. V shed 4 bases, J shed 3 bases, and the junction held 15 bases outside the gene matches. CDR1 is SGDLS, CDR2 YYNGEE, per germline. In DNA form, the CDR3 reads TGTGCCAGCAGCCCTCCTGGACAGGGCCGTTTAAGCTACGAGCAGTACTTC. Translated, it gives CASSPPGQGRLSYEQYF.

The chain links TRBV7-2 to TRBJ1-5; TRBD1 is a possible D gene (5 bases). V dropped 5 bases and J dropped 4 bases, with 9 bases sitting between them. CDR3 length: 13 residues. CDR1 SGHTA and CDR2 FQGNSA come from the germline V gene. The CDR3 nucleotides are TGTGCCAGCAGCGGCGACAGTAATCAGCCCCAGCATTTT. Amino acids: CASSGDSNQPQHF. Based on the CDR3 plus reference TRBV7-2 and TRBJ1-5, the full variable domain is GAGVSQSPSNKVTEKGKDVELRCDPISGHTALYWYRQSLGQGLEFLIYFQGNSAPDKSGLPSDRFSAERTGGSVSTLTIQRTQQEDSAVYLCASSGDSNQPQHFGDGTRLSIL.

The chain couples TRBV11-2 to TRBJ2-3; TRBD2 agrees at 10 bases. The V gene's germline CDR1 is SGHAT and CDR2 FQNNGV. This CDR3 spans 17 amino acids. With V trimmed by 5 bases and J by 1 base, 9 bases remained unmatched. CDR3 sequence (DNA): TGTGCCAGCAGCCTCCAGCGGGGGGGCGGGGGCACAGATACGCAGTATTTT. This gives the protein CASSLQRGGGGTDTQYF.

Ten or more counts support this clonotype. J is TRBJ2-1 and V is TRBV3-1; D is undetermined. V lost 3 bases to trimming and J lost 3 bases, with 6 bases between them. CDR3 length equals 13 residues. Germline V gives CDR1 LGHDT, CDR2 YNNKEL (reference sequence). Written as DNA, the CDR3 is TGTGCCAGCAGCCATGGCAACTACAATGAGCAGTTCTTC. As protein: CASSHGNYNEQFF.

This chain links TRBV7-2 with TRBJ2-7; no clear D gene. There are 14 residues in the CDR3. Germline CDR1 is SGHTA and CDR2 is FQGNSA. V lost 3 bases and J lost 1, with 10 bases in between. CDR3 sequence reads: CASSFMGFSYEQYF. The CDR3 DNA is TGTGCCAGCAGCTTTATGGGGTTTTCCTACGAGCAGTACTTC.

A few counts support this clonotype. The V gene is TRBV7-3, the J gene TRBJ1-2, with D tentatively TRBD1 (6 bases). Germline V gives CDR1 SGHTA, CDR2 FQGTGA. CDR3 length: 15 amino acids. The V and J ends lost 5 bases and 0 bases respectively, with 13 bases between them. CDR3 coding DNA: TGTGCCAGCAGCCCCGGACAGCACGCTAACTATGGCTACACCTTC. Translating gives CASSPGQHANYGYTF.

This clonotype was recorded many times. The V gene is TRBV5-1, the J gene TRBJ2-7; unclear D gene. This CDR3 spans 14 amino acids. In germline, CDR1 is SGHRS, CDR2 YFSETQ. Trimming shortened V by 7 bases and J by 4 bases, and 18 bases separated the two germline ends. CDR3 region: CASSKDVLRYEQYF. In DNA, the CDR3 is TGCGCCAGCTCGAAGGATGTCCTTCGGTACGAGCAGTACTTC.

This clonotype was counted between two and nine times. V and J are TRBV10-3 and TRBJ2-3; D gene uncertain. Germline CDR1 reads ENHRY; CDR2 reads SYGVKD. There are 13 residues in the CDR3. V dropped 8 bases and J dropped 0 bases, with 9 bases sitting between them. Written as DNA, the CDR3 is TGTGCCATCCAGACACCTAGCACAGATACGCAGTATTTT. Its translation: CAIQTPSTDTQYF.

This clonotype was detected ten times or more. J is TRBJ1-2 and V is TRBV7-2; D gene ambiguous. This CDR3 has 13 amino acids. V lost 2 bases and J 2 bases, leaving 6 bases between the germline ends. The germline CDR1 and CDR2 sequences are SGHTA and FQGNSA. In DNA form, the CDR3 reads TGTGCCAGCAGCTTATGGACGAACTATGGCTACACCTTC. Encoded protein: CASSLWTNYGYTF. Full variable domain (rest looked up from reference TRBV7-2 and TRBJ1-2): GAGVSQSPSNKVTEKGKDVELRCDPISGHTALYWYRQSLGQGLEFLIYFQGNSAPDKSGLPSDRFSAERTGGSVSTLTIQRTQQEDSAVYLCASSLWTNYGYTFGSGTRLTVV.

This clonotype was observed at least ten times. This chain connects TRBV7-2 to TRBJ1-4; D not resolved. Germline CDR1 SGHTA, CDR2 FQGNSA. The germline V and J ends were trimmed by 1 base and 10 bases, with 16 bases remaining between them. The CDR3 spans 15 residues. CDR3 residues: CASSLDGLLAGKLFF. CDR3 bases: TGTGCCAGCAGCTTAGACGGCCTTTTGGCGGGAAAACTGTTTTTT. Using reference TRBV7-2 and TRBJ1-4 for the parts outside the CDR3, the full variable domain is GAGVSQSPSNKVTEKGKDVELRCDPISGHTALYWYRQSLGQGLEFLIYFQGNSAPDKSGLPSDRFSAERTGGSVSTLTIQRTQQEDSAVYLCASSLDGLLAGKLFFGSGTQLSVL.

This clonotype showed up just a few times. The J gene is TRBJ1-3, the V gene TRBV2; D is undetermined. Germline V CDR1 and CDR2: SNHLY, FYNNEI. Trimming removed 0 bases at V and 0 bases at J, with 6 bases between. CDR3 size: 15 residues. CDR3 nucleotides: TGTGCCAGCAGTGAAGCGCGGATCTCTGGAAACACCATATATTTT. Translation gives CASSEARISGNTIYF.

This clonotype turned up a few times. The V and J genes are TRBV9 and TRBJ1-4; 7 nucleotides align to TRBD1. Germline CDR1 is SGDLS and CDR2 is YYNGEE. The CDR3 runs to 15 residues. Trimming at V came to 3 bases and at J to 8 bases, leaving 10 bases not matched to a gene. The CDR3 sequence is CASSEEQGISEKLFF. DNA for the CDR3: TGTGCCAGCAGCGAGGAACAGGGGATTTCCGAAAAACTGTTTTTT. Together with reference TRBV9 and TRBJ1-4, the CDR3 gives the full variable domain: DSGVTQTPKHLITATGQRVTLRCSPRSGDLSVYWYQQSLDQGLQFLIQYYNGEERAKGNILERFSAQQFPDLHSELNLSSLELGDSALYFCASSEEQGISEKLFFGSGTQLSVL.

The CDR3 loop is CASSLRGTANTEAFF. The CDR3 DNA reads TGTGCCAGCAGCCTCCGAGGGACAGCGAACACTGAAGCTTTCTTT. The genes are TRBV7-3 and TRBJ1-1; 7 positions agree with TRBD1. Germline assignment: CDR1 SGHTA and CDR2 FQGTGA. V trimming: 5 bases; J trimming: 1 base; junction bases outside the gene matches: 7. The CDR3 is 15 amino acids. The whole variable domain, filled in from reference TRBV7-3 and TRBJ1-1, reads GAGVSQTPSNKVTEKGKYVELRCDPISGHTALYWYRQSLGQGPEFLIYFQGTGAADDSGLPNDRFFAVRPEGSVSTLKIQRTERGDSAVYLCASSLRGTANTEAFFGQGTRLTVV.

This clonotype occurred many times. The V gene is TRBV6-6, the J gene TRBJ1-6; D is perhaps TRBD1 (5 bases). The CDR3 is 14 residues long. Germline-derived CDR1 and CDR2 are MNHNY and SVGAGI (reference sequence). The V end was cut by 6 bases, the J end by 7 bases, with 13 bases between. The CDR3 nucleotides are TGTGCCAGCAGCCTCCAGGGTACGAATTCACCCCTCCACTTT. This encodes CASSLQGTNSPLHF.

This clonotype occurred many times. The rearrangement links TRBV12-3 or TRBV12-4 to TRBJ1-1; D is undetermined. This CDR3 has 13 amino acids. The germline V and J ends were trimmed by 6 bases and 5 bases, with 13 bases remaining between them. CDR3 protein: CASSRAAGTEAFF. CDR3 DNA: TGTGCCAGCAGCCGGGCCGCCGGTACTGAAGCTTTCTTT.

The V call is TRBV7-2, the J call TRBJ2-2, with 10 bases identical to TRBD2. Germline V gives CDR1 SGHTA, CDR2 FQGNSA. Unmatched junction bases numbered 5, after V lost 5 bases and J lost 5 bases. The CDR3 extends over 15 amino acids. The CDR3 DNA reads TGTGCCAGCAGCCAGCGGGGGGGCCGTACCGGGGAGCTGTTTTTT. Its protein is CASSQRGGRTGELFF.